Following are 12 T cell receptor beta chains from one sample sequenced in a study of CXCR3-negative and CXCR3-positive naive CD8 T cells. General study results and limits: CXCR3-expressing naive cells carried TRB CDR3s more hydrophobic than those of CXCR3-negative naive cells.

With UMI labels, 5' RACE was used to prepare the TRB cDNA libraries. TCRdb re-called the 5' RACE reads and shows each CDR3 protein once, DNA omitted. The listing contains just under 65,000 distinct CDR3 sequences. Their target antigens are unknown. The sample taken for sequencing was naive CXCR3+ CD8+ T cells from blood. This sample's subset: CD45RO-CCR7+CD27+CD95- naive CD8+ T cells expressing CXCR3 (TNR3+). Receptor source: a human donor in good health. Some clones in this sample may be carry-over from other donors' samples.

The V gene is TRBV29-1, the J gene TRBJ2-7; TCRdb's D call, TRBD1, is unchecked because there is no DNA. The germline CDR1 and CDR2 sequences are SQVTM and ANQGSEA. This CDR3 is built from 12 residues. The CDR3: CSAAAQGYEQYF.

CDR3 loop: CASSYSPQLIATGELFF. The chain has TRBV6-2 or TRBV6-3 and TRBJ2-2. The germline V gene has CDR1 MNHEY and CDR2 SVGEGT. The CDR3 totals 17 residues.

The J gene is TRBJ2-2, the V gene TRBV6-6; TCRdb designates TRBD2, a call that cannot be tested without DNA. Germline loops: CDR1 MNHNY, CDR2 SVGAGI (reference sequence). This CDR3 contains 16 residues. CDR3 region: CASSSHEGLDPGELFF.

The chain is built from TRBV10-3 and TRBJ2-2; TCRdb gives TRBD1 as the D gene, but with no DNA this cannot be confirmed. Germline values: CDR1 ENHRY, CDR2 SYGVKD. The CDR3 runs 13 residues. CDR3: CAIPGHYTGELFF.

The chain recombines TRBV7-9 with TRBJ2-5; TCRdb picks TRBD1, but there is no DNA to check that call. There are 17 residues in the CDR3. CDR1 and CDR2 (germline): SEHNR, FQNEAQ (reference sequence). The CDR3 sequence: CASYGQDGGPYQETQYF.

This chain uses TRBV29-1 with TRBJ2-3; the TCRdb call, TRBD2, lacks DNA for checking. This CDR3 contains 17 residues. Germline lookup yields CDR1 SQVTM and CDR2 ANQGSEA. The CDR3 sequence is CSVEQEGPAGYTDTQYF.

The CDR3 sequence: CSASGGLDTDTQYF. The chain is built from TRBV29-1 and TRBJ2-3; TCRdb indicates TRBD2, and absent DNA this call remains unverified. Germline values: CDR1 SQVTM, CDR2 ANQGSEA. This CDR3 is built from 14 residues.

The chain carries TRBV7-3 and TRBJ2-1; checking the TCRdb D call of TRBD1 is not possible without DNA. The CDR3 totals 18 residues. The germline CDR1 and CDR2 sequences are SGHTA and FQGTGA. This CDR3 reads CASSLNPLIAGATDEQFF.

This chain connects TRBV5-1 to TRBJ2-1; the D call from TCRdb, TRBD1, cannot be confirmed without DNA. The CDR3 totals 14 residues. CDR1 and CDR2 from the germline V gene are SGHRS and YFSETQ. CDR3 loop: CASSLNTVQGKVFF.

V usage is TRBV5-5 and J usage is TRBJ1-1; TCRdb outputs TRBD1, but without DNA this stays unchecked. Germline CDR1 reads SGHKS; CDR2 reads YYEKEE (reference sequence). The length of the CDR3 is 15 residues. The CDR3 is CASSLGQGMNTEAFF.

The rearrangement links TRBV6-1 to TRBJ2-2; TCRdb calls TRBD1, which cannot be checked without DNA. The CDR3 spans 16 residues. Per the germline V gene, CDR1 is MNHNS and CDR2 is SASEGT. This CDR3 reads CASSEMAGLVAGELFF.

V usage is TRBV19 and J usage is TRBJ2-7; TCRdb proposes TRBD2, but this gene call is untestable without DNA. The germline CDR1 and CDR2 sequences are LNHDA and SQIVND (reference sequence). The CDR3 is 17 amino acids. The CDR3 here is CASSLASGGRTSYEQYF.